The 29 T cell receptor beta chains given below trace back to one sample, sequenced in a study of shared clonotypes between healthy human individuals (dated by TCRdb to 2020 to 2022). Libraries came from the immunoSEQ multiplex PCR assay. Drawn from immuneACCESS, this table holds only the in-frame rearrangements with V and J called that TCRdb kept. Clones are partly lost; checked studies trace under half to an unresolved V gene and leave the rest unexplained. The sample records roughly 2.4 million clones, approximately 95% of which are singletons. 0.13% of the sample lies in the top ten. Sample: naive CD4+ T cells sorted from blood. The cell subset or site label here, explained by the study, means: CD45RA+ positively selected. The receptors derive from a man younger than 35 in good health.

The chain carries TRBV4-1 and TRBJ2-5; the D gene is possibly TRBD2 (6 bases). CDR3 size: 14 residues. The V end was cut by 0 bases, the J end by 4 bases, with 9 bases between. Germline values: CDR1 MGHRA, CDR2 YSYEKL. The CDR3 DNA is TGCGCCAGCAGCCAAGACCGGCGGGGAGAGACCCAGTACTTC. The encoded protein is CASSQDRRGETQYF.

The chain combines TRBV5-1 with TRBJ2-1; D is possibly TRBD1 (9 bases). V was pared by 5 bases and J by 8 bases, with 17 bases between. Germline CDR1 and CDR2: SGHRS and YFSETQ. The CDR3 has 14 amino acids. CDR3 region: CASRVAGQGYEQFF. DNA for the CDR3: TGCGCCAGCAGGGTAGCGGGACAGGGCTATGAGCAGTTCTTC.

The chain carries TRBV6-5 and TRBJ2-7; D unresolved. V was pared by 2 bases and J by 4 bases, with 15 bases between. The CDR3 runs 15 residues. Germline-derived CDR1 and CDR2 are MNHEY and SVGAGI. The CDR3 nucleotides read TGTGCCAGCAGTTACGAGGAAGCCACAAATTACGAGCAGTACTTC. Translated, it gives CASSYEEATNYEQYF.

A single count supports this clone. V usage is TRBV30 and J usage is TRBJ1-2, with TRBD1 matching 7 bases. This CDR3 is built from 12 residues. The J segment lost 4 bases and the V segment lost 4 bases, leaving 3 bases of the junction unmatched. Germline CDR1 reads GTSNPN; CDR2 reads SVGIG (reference sequence). CDR3 protein: CAWTGTAYGYTF. CDR3 DNA sequence: TGTGCCTGGACGGGGACAGCCTATGGCTACACCTTC.

J is TRBJ1-1 and V is TRBV5-1; TRBD1 matches 11 bases. With 6 bases clipped from V and 6 bases from J, the junction kept 1 base outside the gene matches. CDR3 length: 12 residues. Looked up from germline, CDR1 is SGHRS and CDR2 is YFSETQ. The CDR3 DNA reads TGCGCCAGCACGGACAGGGGGCCTGAAGCTTTCTTT. This sequence encodes CASTDRGPEAFF.

The chain joins TRBV5-6 to TRBJ2-3; D might be TRBD2 (6 bases). CDR3 length: 17 amino acids. Trimming took 0 bases from V and 3 from J, leaving 17 bases between them. CDR1 SGHDT and CDR2 YYEEEE come from the germline V gene. CDR3 in DNA: TGTGCCAGCAGCTTGGAAGGTAGCGGAGTTTTGACAGATACGCAGTATTTT. Translating gives CASSLEGSGVLTDTQYF.

The chain combines TRBV2 with TRBJ1-5, with D hard to call. Germline loops: CDR1 SNHLY, CDR2 FYNNEI. The germline V and J ends were trimmed by 5 bases and 0 bases, with 11 bases remaining between them. The CDR3 covers 15 residues. The CDR3 is CASSRETHSNQPQHF. The CDR3 bases are TGTGCCAGCAGTCGAGAGACACATAGCAATCAGCCCCAGCATTTT.

J is TRBJ1-2 and V is TRBV19, with 9 bases aligning to TRBD1. This CDR3 is 18 amino acids long. Germline-derived CDR1 and CDR2 are LNHDA and SQIVND (reference sequence). V shed 1 base, J shed 3 bases, and the junction held 12 bases outside the gene matches. CDR3 bases: TGTGCCAGTAGTATAGTCGGGGGAAACAGGGGGCTCGACTATGGCTACACCTTC. It translates to CASSIVGGNRGLDYGYTF.

V usage is TRBV9 and J usage is TRBJ2-1; tentatively, D is TRBD2 (6 bases). CDR1 and CDR2 from the germline V gene are SGDLS and YYNGEE. The V end lost 0 bases, the J end lost 13 bases, and 11 bases lay between the germline ends. The CDR3 covers 12 residues. The CDR3: CASSVDGTSQFF. Here the CDR3 DNA reads TGTGCCAGCAGCGTAGATGGGACTTCCCAGTTCTTC. The full variable domain, in which reference TRBV9 and TRBJ2-1 provide the parts outside the CDR3, is DSGVTQTPKHLITATGQRVTLRCSPRSGDLSVYWYQQSLDQGLQFLIQYYNGEERAKGNILERFSAQQFPDLHSELNLSSLELGDSALYFCASSVDGTSQFFGPGTRLTVL.

The chain couples TRBV6-1 to TRBJ1-6; TRBD1 agrees at 7 bases. The CDR3 length is 16 residues. V lost 4 bases to trimming and J lost 10 bases; unmatched junction nucleotides: 13. Germline V CDR1 and CDR2: MNHNS, SASEGT. The CDR3 nucleotides are TGTGCCAGCAGTGTGTTGGGTCAGGGGGGCGGGTCACCCCTCCACTTT. It codes for CASSVLGQGGGSPLHF.

This clone appeared a few times. V usage is TRBV10-1 and J usage is TRBJ1-2; no reliable D call. The CDR3 loop spans 13 amino acids. Germline assignment: CDR1 WNHNN and CDR2 SYGVQD (reference sequence). Trimming removed 8 bases from V and 1 base from J, with 11 bases in between. The CDR3 sequence: CASPGTLNYGYTF. DNA for the CDR3: TGCGCCAGCCCTGGAACCCTTAACTATGGCTACACCTTC.

The chain links TRBV6-1 to TRBJ1-2; D is possibly TRBD1 (6 bases). The CDR3 runs 15 residues. CDR1 and CDR2 from the germline V gene are MNHNS and SASEGT. V lost 6 bases and J lost 2, with 16 bases in between. CDR3 DNA sequence: TGTGCCAGCAGGGAACAGGGCAGAAAGAACTATGGCTACACCTTC. Protein: CASREQGRKNYGYTF.

CDR3 DNA sequence: TGCGCCAGCAGCTGGTCAGTTGGCAATCAGCCCCAGCATTTT. As protein: CASSWSVGNQPQHF. The chain couples TRBV4-3 to TRBJ1-5; D remains unclear. Between the trimmed V and J ends, which lost 5 bases and 2 bases, there was a span of 10 bases. CDR3 length: 14 residues. Per the germline V gene, CDR1 is LGHNA and CDR2 is YSLEER.

V is TRBV29-1 and J is TRBJ2-5; TRBD1 matches 7 bases. V lost 6 bases, J lost 4 bases, and 8 bases stayed unmatched. In germline, CDR1 is SQVTM, CDR2 ANQGSEA. The length of the CDR3 is 13 residues. CDR3: CSVGQPNGETQYF. For the CDR3, the DNA is TGCAGCGTGGGACAGCCGAACGGAGAGACCCAGTACTTC.

V gene TRBV6-6 combines with J gene TRBJ1-5, with 12 bases that match TRBD1. The germline CDR1 and CDR2 sequences are MNHNY and SVGAGI (reference sequence). There are 16 residues in the CDR3. The trim removed 0 bases at V and 4 bases at J, leaving 1 base unmatched. CDR3 sequence reads: CASSYSGQGANQPQHF. The CDR3 coding sequence is TGTGCCAGCAGTTACTCGGGACAGGGGGCGAATCAGCCCCAGCATTTT.

The J gene is TRBJ1-6, the V gene TRBV9; no reliable D call. The V gene lost 4 bases and the J gene lost 7 bases, with 15 bases spanning the gap. The CDR3 is made up of 15 amino acids. CDR1 SGDLS and CDR2 YYNGEE come from the germline V gene. The CDR3 nucleotides are TGTGCCAGCAGCCCCCTGGTGACAAAAAATTCACCCCTCCACTTT. This codes for CASSPLVTKNSPLHF.

The V and J genes are TRBV2 and TRBJ2-1; TRBD2 matches 10 bases. The trim removed 10 bases at V and 6 bases at J, leaving 12 bases unmatched. The CDR3 loop spans 15 amino acids. The V gene's germline CDR1 is SNHLY and CDR2 FYNNEI. The CDR3 sequence is CATTPGLAVANEQFF. The CDR3 nucleotides are TGTGCCACCACCCCAGGACTAGCGGTGGCCAATGAGCAGTTCTTC.

The chain uses TRBV18 and TRBJ1-2, with 9 bases matching TRBD1. The J segment lost 4 bases and the V segment lost 2 bases, leaving 8 bases of the junction unmatched. CDR3 length: 16 residues. Germline CDR1 reads KGHSH; CDR2 reads LQKENI. CDR3 sequence (DNA): TGTGCCAGCTCACCAACCCGGGACAGGGATGCCTATGGCTACACCTTC. Protein: CASSPTRDRDAYGYTF.

V usage is TRBV28 and J usage is TRBJ2-5; 10 bases fit TRBD2. Germline CDR1 is MDHEN and CDR2 is SYDVKM. The CDR3 has 15 residues. Trimming took 6 bases from V and 4 from J; bases not matched to a gene: 8. The CDR3, as DNA: TGTGCCAGCAGCCTTAGCGGGGGGCGGGGAGAGACCCAGTACTTC. Its protein is CASSLSGGRGETQYF.

The rearrangement links TRBV10-1 to TRBJ1-3; maybe TRBD1 (5 bases). Germline V gene sequence: CDR1 WNHNN, CDR2 SYGVQD (reference sequence). The V and J ends lost 8 bases and 4 bases respectively, with 15 bases between them. The CDR3 has 14 residues. In DNA form, the CDR3 reads TGCGCCAGCGGGTTAGGGACGGGCGGAAACACCATATATTTT. This translates into CASGLGTGGNTIYF.

This chain uses TRBV6-1 with TRBJ2-7; possible D gene TRBD2, 6 bases. The CDR3 length is 14 residues. Trimming removed 10 bases at V and 2 bases at J, with 18 bases between. Per the germline V gene, CDR1 is MNHNS and CDR2 is SASEGT. CDR3 protein: CAIGGRERTYEQYF. The DNA for the CDR3 is TGTGCCATCGGGGGACGGGAGAGAACCTACGAGCAGTACTTC.

The rearrangement uses TRBV27 and TRBJ2-3, with a weak D call TRBD2 (6 bases). V shed 2 bases and J shed 2 bases, with 14 bases lying between them. Germline-derived CDR1 and CDR2 are MNHEY and SMNVEV (reference sequence). The CDR3 is 16 amino acids. As DNA, the CDR3 is TGTGCCAGCAGTTTACAAGAGCGGGCCCTCACAGATACGCAGTATTTT. This sequence encodes CASSLQERALTDTQYF.

This clone was seen a single time. The chain recombines TRBV9 with TRBJ2-1; 11 nucleotides match TRBD1. The trim removed 7 bases at V and 5 bases at J, leaving 11 bases unmatched. CDR1 and CDR2 (germline): SGDLS, YYNGEE. CDR3 length equals 16 residues. CDR3 sequence: CASRPLPGQGDNEQFF. The CDR3 DNA reads TGTGCCAGCCGACCCCTCCCGGGACAGGGGGACAATGAGCAGTTCTTC.

This clone came up once. The chain combines TRBV5-1 with TRBJ2-2; 9 bases map to TRBD1. Per the germline V gene, CDR1 is SGHRS and CDR2 is YFSETQ. The CDR3 extends over 15 amino acids. Trimming removed 4 bases from V and 5 bases from J; junction bases left unmatched: 6. The CDR3 reads CASSTGQGGTGELFF. DNA of the CDR3: TGCGCCAGCAGCACGGGACAGGGAGGTACCGGGGAGCTGTTTTTT.

The CDR3 sequence is CASSQTGSGNTIYF. In DNA, the CDR3 is TGTGCCAGCAGCCAGACAGGGAGCGGAAACACCATATATTTT. This sequence joins TRBV2 and TRBJ1-3, with 7 bases matching TRBD1. V lost 6 bases to trimming and J lost 4 bases; unmatched junction nucleotides: 6. This CDR3 has 14 amino acids. Looked up from germline, CDR1 is SNHLY and CDR2 is FYNNEI.

The chain joins TRBV10-2 to TRBJ2-5; TRBD2 matches at 7 bases. Trimming cost V 7 bases and J 2 bases; bases outside gene matches: 13. The CDR3 extends over 16 amino acids. Germline assignment: CDR1 WSHSY and CDR2 SAAADI. Written as DNA, the CDR3 is TGCGCCAGCAAGACCAACCTAGCGGTTATGCAAGAGACCCAGTACTTC. Amino acid sequence: CASKTNLAVMQETQYF.

With regard to this clone: Other nucleotide sequences from this sample produce the same CDR3. V is TRBV5-1 and J is TRBJ2-7; tentatively, D is TRBD2 (7 bases). Trimming took 3 bases from V and 3 from J, leaving 13 bases between them. Germline V gives CDR1 SGHRS, CDR2 YFSETQ. CDR3 length: 14 residues. CDR3 nucleotides: TGCGCCAGCAGCTCGGGGGGCGGTCTCTACGAGCAGTACTTC. Translated, it gives CASSSGGGLYEQYF.

This clone occurred once. The rearrangement joins TRBV2 to TRBJ2-5; 9 bases are a match to TRBD1. The CDR3 is made up of 17 amino acids. V was clipped by 6 bases and J by 5 bases; unmatched bases: 16. Germline-derived CDR1 and CDR2 are SNHLY and FYNNEI. CDR3 sequence: CASRQIIQGAEGETQYF. The CDR3 DNA reads as TGTGCCAGCAGACAGATCATACAGGGGGCTGAGGGGGAGACCCAGTACTTC.

The rearrangement uses TRBV30 and TRBJ2-7; TRBD1 agrees at 11 bases. The CDR3 length is 14 residues. The germline gives CDR1 GTSNPN, CDR2 SVGIG (reference sequence). The CDR3 DNA follows: TGTGTCCTTGGCGGTGGACAGGGGGCGGAGGAGCAGTACTTC. Amino acids: CVLGGGQGAEEQYF.